This T cell receptor (beta chain) was sequenced for a study of Ad26.COV2.S vaccination and SARS-CoV-2 variants. Findings and limits, study-wide: Ad26.COV2.S recipients had broader spike-specific TCRs (P = 0.0014). Following vaccination, spike-specific CD8+ and CD4+ T cell responses reportedly exhibited substantial breadth. Vaccinated and placebo-treated recipients had similar non-spike TCR breadth. Estimates derived from TCR breadth and depth analyses may have underestimated total T cell responses.

As regards this clone: Its antigen is not identified.

Germline CDR1 MNHEY, CDR2 SVGAGI. Trimming shortened V by 6 bases and J by 8 bases, and 13 bases separated the two germline ends. CDR3 length: 12 residues. The data were produced by immunoSEQ multiplex PCR, yet TCRdb's version contains in-frame clones alone and is incomplete. The data hold about 350,000 clones, with 92% observed a single time. The specimen comprised peripheral blood, sampled after recovery from COVID-19. This clonotype was obtained from a human donor who had recovered from COVID-19. This chain uses TRBV6-5 with TRBJ1-1; D is uncertain. The CDR3 sequence: CASRGSPREAFF. CDR3 DNA sequence: TGTGCCAGCAGAGGTAGCCCCCGGGAAGCTTTCTTT.